This note documents a single T cell receptor beta chain sequence. Its binding antigen is unknown. No much larger clone is present one base from it, and per-base qualities are unavailable. Synthetic TCR analog templates were spiked into each PCR so that absolute template abundance could be estimated from read counts. TCRbeta CDR3 regions were amplified from genomic DNA with bias-controlled V and J gene primers using the immunoSEQ assay. Sequencing of rearranged TCRbeta segments was performed at approximately 20X coverage. The authors' pipeline ran thus. Clustering was used to correct sequencing errors, and CDR3s were annotated against IMGT to assign V, D and J genes. Only productive TCRbeta rearrangements were used in downstream analyses, excluding out-of-frame or stop-codon sequences. To compute clonality, Shannon entropy was normalized by the log of the number of unique productive sequences and then subtracted from one. Clones differing between time points or between blood and tumor were identified by Fisher's exact test with Benjamini-Hochberg correction at adjusted p below 0.01. This immuneACCESS table, as held by TCRdb, lists in-frame sequences with V and J called but not all clones. Of the missing ones, under half trace to an unresolved V gene in checked studies; the others have no known cause. The DNA was the basis for D and trimming; V, J and clone size are from that table. Here the sample has 60,000 to 70,000 clones; roughly four fifths occur a single time. The ten largest clones take up around 1.6% of the sample.

V is pruned by 1 base and J by 6 bases, leaving 2 bases of the junction without a gene match. Spanning cysteine to phenylalanine, the CDR3 consists of 14 amino acids. The sequence is cut down to CDR3 DNA, 42 bases in frame from base 1. Taken from the germline V gene, the CDR1 and CDR2 loops are SGHNT and YENEEA. The time point label of this sample denotes: pretreatment peripheral blood. The cohort included 25 to 30 patients with locally advanced or metastatic urothelial carcinoma who were treated at Memorial Sloan Kettering on a trial protocol. Peripheral blood mononuclear cells were collected from each patient pretreatment and during treatment, giving between 1 and 8 total time points per patient. The Qiagen DNeasy Blood extraction kit was used to purify genomic DNA from total PBMCs and tumor samples. Collected pretreatment and during treatment, PBMCs were isolated and stored as previously described.

This entry is derived from a study of PD-L1 blockade in urothelial cancer (dated by TCRdb to about 2017). About the study as a whole: All patients started therapy in about 2014 and received atezolizumab 1,200 mg intravenously every 3 weeks. About 85% of the 29 patients were males with bladder-origin urothelial cancer, and about 65% of the 29 reported a prior smoking history. Patients had an ECOG performance status of 0 or 1 and had received between 0 and 3 prior chemotherapy regimens. Blood samples were analyzed at two time points: 3 weeks after treatment start (second dose) and 6 weeks after treatment start. A median of around 150,000 T cells and some 82,000 unique TCRs was obtained from blood samples, and a median clonality of about 0.08 was observed. The study was an exploratory multi-omic analysis of somatic, immune and clinical correlates of response to PD-L1 blockade with atezolizumab in urothelial cancer. TCR sequencing covered pretreatment tumor samples and matched, serially collected peripheral blood taken before and after atezolizumab treatment. Durable clinical benefit was defined as a progression-free survival longer than 6 months, and TCR features were additionally tested against progression-free survival and overall survival. In the same patients, pretreatment tumors underwent whole exome sequencing and RNA sequencing in addition to TCR sequencing. Durable clinical benefit was achieved by nine patients but not by the remaining 20. Some 30 patients had pretreatment blood TCR-seq, some 25 had at least one posttreatment blood collection, and some 25 had tumor TCR-seq.

Study-level results and caveats: Because the sample size was small (n of about 27) and many exploratory analyses were performed, the results are intended to be hypothesis-generating. Improved progression-free and overall survival was associated with having pretreatment peripheral blood TCR clonality below the median. Patients with durable benefit showed greater expansion of tumor-associated TCR clones in peripheral blood 3 weeks after starting treatment (n ≈ 21, p = 0.022).

This clonotype was obtained from a man between 65 and 85 years old with urothelial cancer. The source was PBMCs, collected around atezolizumab (anti-PD-L1) treatment. Recombination joined TRBV11-3 with TRBJ2-1; 8 central nucleotides agree with TRBD2. CDR3 protein: CASSLAGLGNEQFF. The bases are TGTGCCAGCAGCTTAGCGGGACTAGGCAATGAGCAGTTCTTC.